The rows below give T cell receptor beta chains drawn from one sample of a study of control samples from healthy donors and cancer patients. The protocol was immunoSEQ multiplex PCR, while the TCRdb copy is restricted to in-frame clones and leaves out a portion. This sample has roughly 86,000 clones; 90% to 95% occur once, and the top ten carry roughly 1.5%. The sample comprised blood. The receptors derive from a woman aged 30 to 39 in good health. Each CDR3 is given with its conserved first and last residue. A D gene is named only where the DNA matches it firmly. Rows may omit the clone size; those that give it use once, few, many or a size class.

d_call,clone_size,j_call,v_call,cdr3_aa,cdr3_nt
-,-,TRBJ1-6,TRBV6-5,CASIQDYNSPLHF,TGTGCCAGCATACAGGACTATAATTCACCCCTCCACTTT
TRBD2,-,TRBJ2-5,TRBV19,CASSMSGRAIETQYF,TGTGCCAGTAGTATGAGCGGGAGGGCCATCGAGACCCAGTACTTC
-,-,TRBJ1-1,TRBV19,CASSMYTGPMNTEAFF,TGTGCCAGTAGTATGTACACAGGACCCATGAACACTGAAGCTTTCTTT
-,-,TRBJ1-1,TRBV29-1,CSARKGRPLMNTEAFF,TGCAGCGCCCGAAAGGGCAGGCCGCTCATGAACACTGAAGCTTTCTTT
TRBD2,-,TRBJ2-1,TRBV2,CASSERLATSYNEQFF,TGTGCCAGCAGTGAGCGACTAGCGACTTCCTACAATGAGCAGTTCTTC
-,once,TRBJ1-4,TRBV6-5,CASSSSRNEKLFF,TGTGCCAGCAGCTCCTCACGGAATGAAAAACTGTTTTTT
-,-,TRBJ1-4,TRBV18,CASSPRGSGEKLFF,TGTGCCAGCTCACCACGGGGGAGTGGTGAAAAACTGTTTTTT
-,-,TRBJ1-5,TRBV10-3,CAISGLYNQPQHF,TGTGCCATCAGCGGGTTATACAATCAGCCCCAGCATTTT
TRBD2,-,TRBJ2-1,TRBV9,CASTTSGNTYNEQFF,TGTGCCAGCACGACTAGCGGGAATACCTACAATGAGCAGTTCTTC
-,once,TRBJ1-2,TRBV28,CASRGGARYHGYTF,TGTGCCAGCAGGGGGGGGGCACGCTATCATGGCTACACCTTC
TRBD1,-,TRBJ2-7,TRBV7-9,CASSQPQAGTGAYEQYF,TGTGCCAGCAGTCAACCCCAGGCCGGGACAGGGGCCTACGAGCAGTACTTC
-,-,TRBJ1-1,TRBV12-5,CASGLNLGSEAFF,TGTGCTAGTGGTTTGAATTTAGGTTCTGAAGCTTTCTTT
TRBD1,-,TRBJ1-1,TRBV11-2,CASSLVQGAFF,TGTGCCAGCAGCTTAGTACAGGGGGCTTTCTTT
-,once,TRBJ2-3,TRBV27,CASSFGVPLTDTQYF,TGTGCCAGCAGTTTTGGGGTACCCCTCACAGATACGCAGTATTTT
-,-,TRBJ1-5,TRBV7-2,CASSTYRVNQPQHF,TGTGCCAGCAGCACGTACAGGGTCAATCAGCCCCAGCATTTT
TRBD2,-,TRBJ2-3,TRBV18,CASSPPGTSGLDTQYF,TGTGCCAGCTCACCACCCGGGACTAGCGGGCTCGATACGCAGTATTTT
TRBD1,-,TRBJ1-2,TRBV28,CASSLLDRVYGYTF,TGTGCCAGCAGTTTATTGGACAGGGTCTATGGCTACACCTTC
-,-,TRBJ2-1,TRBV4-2,CASSQGDSVNEQFF,TGTGCCAGCAGCCAAGGAGACAGCGTCAATGAGCAGTTCTTC
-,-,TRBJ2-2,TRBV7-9,CASSPEGSSTGELFF,TGTGCCAGCAGCCCCGAAGGAAGCAGTACCGGGGAGCTGTTTTTT
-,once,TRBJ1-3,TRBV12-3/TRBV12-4,CASSGRRGNTIYF,TGTGCCAGCTCGGGCAGGCGAGGAAACACCATATATTTT
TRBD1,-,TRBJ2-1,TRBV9,CASSIPGQGHEQFF,TGTGCCAGCAGCATACCGGGACAGGGCCATGAGCAGTTCTTC
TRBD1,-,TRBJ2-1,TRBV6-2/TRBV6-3,CASSRTGQGGYNEQFF,TGTGCCAGCAGTCGAACGGGACAGGGTGGCTACAATGAGCAGTTCTTC
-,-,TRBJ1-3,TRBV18,CASSRSDGGGASGNTIYF,TGTGCCAGCTCACGATCGGACGGAGGCGGTGCGTCTGGAAACACCATATATTTT
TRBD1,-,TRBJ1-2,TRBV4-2,CASSQELRDRFYGYTF,TGTGCCAGCAGCCAAGAGCTCCGGGACAGATTCTATGGCTACACCTTC
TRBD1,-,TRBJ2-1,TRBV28,CASSYSGQGYNEQFF,TGTGCCAGCAGTTATTCGGGACAGGGTTACAATGAGCAGTTCTTC
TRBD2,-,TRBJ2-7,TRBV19,CASRLAGGPYEQYF,TGTGCCAGTAGGCTAGCGGGGGGCCCCTACGAGCAGTACTTC
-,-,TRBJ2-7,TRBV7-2,CASSLEGGGSYEQYF,TGTGCCAGCAGCTTAGAGGGGGGCGGATCCTACGAGCAGTACTTC
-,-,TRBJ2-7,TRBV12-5,CASAMAYEQYF,TGTGCTAGTGCCATGGCCTACGAGCAGTACTTC
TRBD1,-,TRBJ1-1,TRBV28,CASTSGQANTEAFF,TGTGCCAGCACCTCCGGACAGGCGAACACTGAAGCTTTCTTT
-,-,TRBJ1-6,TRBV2,CASSAFQGGSPLHF,TGTGCCAGCAGTGCTTTTCAGGGTGGATCACCCCTCCACTTT
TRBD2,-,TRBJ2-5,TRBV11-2,CASSLTPSGGAGETQYF,TGTGCCAGCAGCTTAACTCCTAGCGGGGGGGCTGGAGAGACCCAGTACTTC
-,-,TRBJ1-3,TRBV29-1,CSVSWGNTIYF,TGCAGCGTTAGTTGGGGAAACACCATATATTTT
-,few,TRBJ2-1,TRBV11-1,CASSLAKGQPDNEQFF,TGTGCCAGCAGCTTAGCGAAGGGCCAGCCCGACAATGAGCAGTTCTTC
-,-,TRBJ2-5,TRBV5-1,CAVKPIGGPETQYF,TGCGCCGTTAAACCGATCGGGGGTCCTGAGACCCAGTACTTC
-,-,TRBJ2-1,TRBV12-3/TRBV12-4,CASSLLGAGEQFF,TGTGCCAGCAGTTTGTTAGGGGCTGGGGAGCAGTTCTTC
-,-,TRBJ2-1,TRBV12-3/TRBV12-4,CASTNNRPNEQFF,TGTGCCAGCACTAACAACAGGCCCAATGAGCAGTTCTTC
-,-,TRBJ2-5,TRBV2,CASSAQGARETQYF,TGTGCCAGCAGTGCGCAAGGGGCCAGAGAGACCCAGTACTTC
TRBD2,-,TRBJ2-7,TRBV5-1,CASSRGQGLAGIYEQYF,TGCGCCAGCAGCCGGGGACAGGGACTAGCGGGGATCTACGAGCAGTACTTC
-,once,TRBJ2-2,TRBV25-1,CASSESSPAGELFF,TGTGCCAGCAGTGAGAGTTCTCCGGCCGGGGAGCTGTTTTTT
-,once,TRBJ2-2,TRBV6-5,CASSYSPDNTGELFF,TGTGCCAGCAGTTACTCTCCAGACAACACCGGGGAGCTGTTTTTT